This T cell receptor (beta chain) comes out of a study of T cell responses to AZD1222 COVID-19 vaccine. Findings of the study overall: Once two AZD1222 doses were given, Spike-specific TCR breadth and depth went up.

Generated by immunoSEQ multiplex PCR, the TCRdb table keeps only in-frame clones and is missing some. This sample carries about 84,000 clones, 70% to 90% of them seen once, and the ten largest clones take approximately 1.6%. Worth noting for this clone: Its antigen is not known.

CDR3 length: 15 residues. Germline V lookup: CDR1 SGHTA, CDR2 FQGNSA. Between the trimmed V and J ends, which lost 5 bases and 4 bases, there was a span of 14 bases. V usage is TRBV7-2 and J usage is TRBJ1-4; weak D call: TRBD1 (5 bases). The sample here was peripheral blood, taken on day 0 of AZD1222 vaccination. The source is an adult in good health. Here the CDR3 reads CASSPNGGGNEKLFF. The CDR3, as DNA: TGTGCCAGCAGCCCAAATGGTGGGGGTAATGAAAAACTGTTTTTT.